This TCR beta chain was recovered during a study of shared clonotypes between healthy human individuals. Turning to this clone: Its antigen remains unknown.

TCRdb's table, derived via immunoSEQ multiplex PCR, lists solely in-frame clones and lacks some. The sample lists about 600,000 clones; around 97% were seen once. Study-wide results and caveats: Clonotypes which were not shared had lower generation probabilities than clonotypes that all four donors shared.

CDR1 is MDHEN and CDR2 is SYDVKM in the germline V gene. J gave up 0 bases and V 6 bases, and 5 bases lay outside the gene matches. CDR3 length: 16 residues. All donors were healthy HIV-negative adults lacking recent acute infections or vaccinations. The receptor was derived from a woman in her twenties or thirties in good health. The chain employs TRBV28 and TRBJ1-5; TRBD1 matches 10 bases. Material for sequencing was naive CD4+ T cells sorted from blood. Subset indicated: CD45RA+ positively selected. Written as DNA, the CDR3 is TGTGCCAGCAGCGGGACAGGGGACTATAGCAATCAGCCCCAGCATTTT. Its protein product is CASSGTGDYSNQPQHF.